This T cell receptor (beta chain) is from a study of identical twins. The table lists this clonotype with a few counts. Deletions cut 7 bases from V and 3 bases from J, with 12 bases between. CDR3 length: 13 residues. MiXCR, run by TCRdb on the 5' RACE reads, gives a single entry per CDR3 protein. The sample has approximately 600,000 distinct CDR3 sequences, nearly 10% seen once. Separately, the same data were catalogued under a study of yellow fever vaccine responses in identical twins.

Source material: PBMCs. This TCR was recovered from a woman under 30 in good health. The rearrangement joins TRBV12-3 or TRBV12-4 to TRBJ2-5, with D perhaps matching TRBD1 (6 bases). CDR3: CASTSTGKETQYF. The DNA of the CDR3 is TGTGCCAGCACCTCGACAGGCAAAGAGACCCAGTACTTC.